Presented here are 22 T cell receptor beta chains from one specimen sequenced in a study of a mutant IDH1 vaccine in newly diagnosed glioma. For these TCRs, the target antigens are not known. TCRdb's copy holds only in-frame clones and misses some; the assay was immunoSEQ multiplex PCR. The data contain some 61,000 clones, more than 70% of them singletons. This sample's time point: week 35, safety follow-up. All doses held 300 ug of mutant IDH1 20-mer peptide, with topical imiquimod. The sample was PBMCs, taken from a glioma patient whose treatment included an IDH1 peptide vaccine. These receptor sequences come from a man aged 18 to 30 with glioma.

This clone was detected only once. V usage is TRBV18 and J usage is TRBJ2-7, with D unresolved. The CDR3 contains 12 residues. In germline, CDR1 is KGHSH, CDR2 LQKENI. Deletions cut 3 bases from V and 2 bases from J, with 5 bases between. DNA of the CDR3: TGTGCCAGCTCACCCCAAACCTACGAGCAGTACTTC. Amino acid sequence: CASSPQTYEQYF.

This clone was counted between two and nine times. The chain carries TRBV20-1 and TRBJ1-1, with D unclear. The CDR3 contains 11 residues. V lost 8 bases, J lost 0 bases, and 7 bases lay in between. The germline V gene encodes CDR1 DFQATT and CDR2 SNEGSKA (reference sequence). CDR3 DNA: TGCAGTTCCCAAATGAACACTGAAGCTTTCTTT. This translates into CSSQMNTEAFF.

The rearrangement uses TRBV19 and TRBJ1-1; TRBD1 aligns across 8 bases. There are 15 residues in the CDR3. Per the germline V gene, CDR1 is LNHDA and CDR2 is SQIVND (reference sequence). The V and J ends lost 6 bases and 6 bases, in that order; junction bases with no gene match: 12. In nucleotides, the CDR3 is TGTGCCAGTAGGGTGGACAGGGTTTATAGCCCTGAAGCTTTCTTT. Translation gives CASRVDRVYSPEAFF.

The CDR3 region is CASSPGLAARDTQYF. Written as DNA, the CDR3 is TGCGCCAGCAGCCCCGGACTAGCGGCCAGAGATACGCAGTATTTT. The chain uses TRBV4-3 and TRBJ2-3; 10 nucleotides align to TRBD2. Germline-derived CDR1 and CDR2 are LGHNA and YSLEER. J lost 5 bases, V lost 4 bases, and 6 bases had no gene match. This CDR3 comprises 15 residues.

J is TRBJ2-7 and V is TRBV25-1; D may be TRBD2 (6 bases). Germline CDR1 is MGHDK and CDR2 is SYGVNS. The CDR3 has 13 residues. The ends were cut back, 2 bases at V and 9 bases at J, with 14 bases in the middle. This chain's CDR3 is CASSEGTLQGQYF. In DNA form, the CDR3 reads TGTGCCAGCAGTGAAGGGACTCTTCAGGGGCAGTACTTC.

In this sample, this clone turned up a few times. The V and J genes are TRBV30 and TRBJ1-2; no definite D call. Trimming stripped 8 bases from V and 5 bases from J, with 24 bases between. The germline V gene has CDR1 GTSNPN and CDR2 SVGIG (reference sequence). The CDR3 runs to 15 residues. CDR3 loop: CAGFSSGPTRYGYTF. The CDR3 DNA reads as TGTGCCGGGTTTAGTAGCGGGCCCACTCGGTATGGCTACACCTTC.

This clone appeared a few times. The chain uses TRBV27 and TRBJ2-2; a weak D match, TRBD2 (6 bases). The CDR3 contains 13 residues. Per the germline V gene, CDR1 is MNHEY and CDR2 is SMNVEV (reference sequence). V lost 8 bases, J lost 4 bases, and 11 bases lay in between. CDR3 sequence reads: CASADYSTGELFF. DNA for the CDR3: TGTGCCAGCGCGGACTACAGCACCGGGGAGCTGTTTTTT.

The sample holds one count of this clone. The chain employs TRBV5-1 and TRBJ1-1, with unresolved D. V shed 4 bases and J shed 8 bases, with 18 bases lying between them. Germline V gene sequence: CDR1 SGHRS, CDR2 YFSETQ. The CDR3 sequence is 14 residues long. The CDR3 DNA reads as TGCGCCAGCAGCGGCGGCCTCGGGTCCTCAGAAGCTTTCTTT. This gives the protein CASSGGLGSSEAFF. Looking up the rest from reference TRBV5-1 and TRBJ1-1 gives the full variable domain: KAGVTQTPRYLIKTRGQQVTLSCSPISGHRSVSWYQQTPGQGLQFLFEYFSETQRNKGNFPGRFSGRQFSNSRSEMNVSTLELGDSALYLCASSGGLGSSEAFFGQGTRLTVV.

The chain employs TRBV7-9 and TRBJ1-4; D remains unclear. CDR3 length equals 13 residues. Between the trimmed V and J ends, which lost 1 base and 6 bases, there was a span of 6 bases. Germline lookup yields CDR1 SEHNR and CDR2 FQNEAQ (reference sequence). This CDR3 is CASSLDHYEKLFF. The CDR3 coding sequence is TGTGCCAGCAGCTTAGACCATTATGAAAAACTGTTTTTT.

This chain uses TRBV15 with TRBJ2-2, with D perhaps TRBD1 or TRBD2 (5 bases each). Trimming cost V 2 bases and J 0 bases, with 13 bases left between them. Germline CDR1 LNHNV, CDR2 YYDKDF (reference sequence). This CDR3 is 17 amino acids long. This CDR3 is CATSRQAGSPNTGELFF. In nucleotides, the CDR3 is TGTGCCACCAGCAGACAAGCAGGGAGTCCGAACACCGGGGAGCTGTTTTTT. Using reference TRBV15 and TRBJ2-2 for the parts outside the CDR3, the full variable domain is DAMVIQNPRYQVTQFGKPVTLSCSQTLNHNVMYWYQQKSSQAPKLLFHYYDKDFNNEADTPDNFQSRRPNTSFCFLDIRSPGLGDTAMYLCATSRQAGSPNTGELFFGEGSRLTVL.

The rearrangement uses TRBV9 and TRBJ2-3; TRBD2 aligns across 7 bases. V lost 10 bases to trimming and J lost 4 bases; unmatched junction nucleotides: 6. The CDR3 is 12 residues long. CDR1 is SGDLS, CDR2 YYNGEE, per germline. The CDR3 spells CAGLVFPDTQYF. In nucleotides, the CDR3 is TGTGCCGGACTAGTTTTTCCAGATACGCAGTATTTT.

This chain links TRBV7-2 with TRBJ2-7; the match to TRBD1 covers 11 bases. J was trimmed by 7 bases and V by 6 bases; bases with no gene match: 5. Germline loops: CDR1 SGHTA, CDR2 FQGNSA. This CDR3 is built from 13 residues. CDR3 DNA: TGTGCCAGCAGAGGACAGGGGGCGTCTGAGCAGTACTTC. This encodes CASRGQGASEQYF. Using reference TRBV7-2 and TRBJ2-7 for the parts outside the CDR3, the full variable domain is GAGVSQSPSNKVTEKGKDVELRCDPISGHTALYWYRQSLGQGLEFLIYFQGNSAPDKSGLPSDRFSAERTGGSVSTLTIQRTQQEDSAVYLCASRGQGASEQYFGPGTRLTVT.

The V call is TRBV7-2, the J call TRBJ2-1, with D possibly TRBD2 on 6 matching bases. Germline V lookup: CDR1 SGHTA, CDR2 FQGNSA. V was shortened by 5 bases and J by 7 bases, with 18 bases between the two germline ends. This CDR3 comprises 15 residues. CDR3 in DNA: TGTGCCAGCAGCCCTAATTTCCTCCTAGCGAATGAGCAGTTCTTC. Its translation: CASSPNFLLANEQFF.

The chain employs TRBV4-1 and TRBJ2-7; 7 bases are a match to TRBD2. Germline lookup yields CDR1 MGHRA and CDR2 YSYEKL. This CDR3 has 15 residues. Germline trimming cut 4 bases from V and 7 bases from J; bases unmatched to any gene: 13. The CDR3 DNA follows: TGCGCCAGCAGCCCTCTCGTTCTAGCGGCCCTGGAGCAGTACTTC. This translates into CASSPLVLAALEQYF.

The V call is TRBV11-3, the J call TRBJ2-1; 7 positions agree with TRBD2. The CDR3 is made up of 15 amino acids. Germline trimming cut 1 base from V and 3 bases from J; bases unmatched to any gene: 3. Per germline, CDR1 SGHNT and CDR2 YENEEA. The CDR3 coding sequence is TGTGCCAGCAGCTTAGTAGGCGGGAGCTACAATGAGCAGTTCTTC. Protein: CASSLVGGSYNEQFF.

The V gene is TRBV5-1, the J gene TRBJ2-5, with 11 bases fitting TRBD2. The V gene end was trimmed by 1 base and the J gene end by 5 bases; junction bases not matched to a gene: 7. This CDR3 spans 16 amino acids. The germline V gene encodes CDR1 SGHRS and CDR2 YFSETQ. The DNA for the CDR3 is TGCGCCAGCAGCTTGTTTAGCGGGGGGGCCGGGGAGACCCAGTACTTC. This sequence encodes CASSLFSGGAGETQYF.

This rearrangement joins TRBV9 to TRBJ2-7, with 9 bases lining up with TRBD1. This CDR3 has 14 amino acids. With V trimmed by 3 bases and J by 3 bases, 4 bases remained unmatched. The V gene's germline CDR1 is SGDLS and CDR2 YYNGEE. The CDR3 bases are TGTGCCAGCAGCGCCGGGACAGGGTTCTACGAGCAGTACTTC. Protein sequence: CASSAGTGFYEQYF. The variable domain in full, completed from reference TRBV9 and TRBJ2-7, reads DSGVTQTPKHLITATGQRVTLRCSPRSGDLSVYWYQQSLDQGLQFLIQYYNGEERAKGNILERFSAQQFPDLHSELNLSSLELGDSALYFCASSAGTGFYEQYFGPGTRLTVT.

The chain carries TRBV5-8 and TRBJ1-6; D is unresolved. Trimming stripped 4 bases from V and 6 bases from J, with 17 bases between. CDR3 length equals 16 residues. Germline V gene lookup returns CDR1 SGHTS and CDR2 YDEGEE. CDR3: CASSDPRGWPNSPLHF. DNA for the CDR3: TGTGCCAGCAGCGATCCTCGGGGTTGGCCTAATTCACCCCTCCACTTT.

The chain has TRBV19 and TRBJ2-7, with TRBD1 as a possible D gene (5 bases). Trimming took off 5 bases at V and 4 bases at J, with 18 bases between the two ends. Germline values: CDR1 LNHDA, CDR2 SQIVND (reference sequence). This CDR3 is built from 15 residues. The CDR3: CASSVGVSPVYEQYF. For the CDR3, the DNA is TGTGCCAGTAGTGTAGGGGTTTCACCCGTTTACGAGCAGTACTTC.

CDR3 in amino acids: CASSYRGQGTYEQYF. The CDR3 DNA is TGTGCCAGCAGTTACCGGGGCCAGGGGACCTACGAGCAGTACTTC. This chain links TRBV6-5 with TRBJ2-7; maybe TRBD1 (6 bases). The germline gives CDR1 MNHEY, CDR2 SVGAGI. V lost 2 bases and J 2 bases, leaving 13 bases between the germline ends. The length of the CDR3 is 15 residues.

The chain carries TRBV28 and TRBJ1-5; D possibly corresponds to TRBD1 (5 bases). There are 14 residues in the CDR3. V lost 7 bases, J lost 7 bases, and 17 bases lay in between. From germline, CDR1 is MDHEN and CDR2 SYDVKM. This CDR3 is CASNPQQGSQPQHF. The CDR3 region has the DNA TGTGCCAGCAACCCCCAGCAGGGTAGCCAGCCCCAGCATTTT.

The rearrangement uses TRBV10-3 and TRBJ2-5; TRBD1 matches at 7 bases. With 2 bases clipped from V and 3 bases from J, the junction kept 6 bases outside the gene matches. The CDR3 totals 15 residues. Germline loops: CDR1 ENHRY, CDR2 SYGVKD. The CDR3 loop is CAISEPRGQKETQYF. The DNA for the CDR3 is TGTGCCATCAGTGAGCCTAGGGGACAGAAAGAGACCCAGTACTTC.